The clone carrying this T cell receptor beta chain appeared a single time. Its antigen is not identified. This sample stems from a study of shared clonotypes between healthy human individuals. This CDR3 contains 13 residues. Germline V gives CDR1 MNHNY, CDR2 SVGAGI (reference sequence). The ends were cut back, 5 bases at V and 8 bases at J, with 15 bases in the middle. TCRdb's table, derived via immunoSEQ multiplex PCR, lists solely in-frame clones and lacks some. The data hold nearly 1,000,000 clones, with around three quarters observed a single time. Study-wide findings and caveats: Around 5% of naive CD4 clonotypes were shared across a few donors.

Sequencing was carried out using memory CD4+ T cells sorted from blood. Documented subset: CD45RA-negative fraction. This chain joins TRBV6-6 and TRBJ1-2, with a tentative D call TRBD1 (6 bases). This receptor was identified in a man in his late teens or twenties in good health. The CDR3 here is CASSGQGIGGYTF. The DNA of the CDR3 is TGTGCCAGCAGTGGGCAGGGGATTGGCGGCTACACCTTC.